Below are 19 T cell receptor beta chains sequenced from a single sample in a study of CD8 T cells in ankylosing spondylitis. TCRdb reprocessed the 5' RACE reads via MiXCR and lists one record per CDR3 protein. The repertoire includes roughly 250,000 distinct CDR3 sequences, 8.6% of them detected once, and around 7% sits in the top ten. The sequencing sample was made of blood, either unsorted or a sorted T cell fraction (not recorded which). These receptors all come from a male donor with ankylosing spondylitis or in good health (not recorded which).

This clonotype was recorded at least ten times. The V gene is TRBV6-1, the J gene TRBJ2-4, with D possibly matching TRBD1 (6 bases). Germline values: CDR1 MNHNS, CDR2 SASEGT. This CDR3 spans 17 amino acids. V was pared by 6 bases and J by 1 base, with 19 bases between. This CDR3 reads CASRFTGKSAAKNIQYF. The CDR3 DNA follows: TGTGCCAGCAGATTCACAGGGAAGTCGGCCGCCAAAAACATTCAGTACTTC.

DNA for the CDR3: TGTGCCAGCAGCCAAGATTGGAAGGCAAGTTCGAATTCACCCCTCCACTTT. This sequence encodes CASSQDWKASSNSPLHF. The chain couples TRBV4-2 to TRBJ1-6; D gene ambiguous. The germline CDR1 and CDR2 sequences are LGHNA and YNFKEQ. V gave up 0 bases and J gave up 7 bases, with 16 bases separating them. The CDR3 is 17 amino acids.

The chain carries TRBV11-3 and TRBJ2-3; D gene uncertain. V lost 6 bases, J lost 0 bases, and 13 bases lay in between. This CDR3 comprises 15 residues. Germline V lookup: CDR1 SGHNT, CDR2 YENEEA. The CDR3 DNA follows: TGTGCCAGCAGGCTTGTAAAGTCTAGCACAGATACGCAGTATTTT. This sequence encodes CASRLVKSSTDTQYF.

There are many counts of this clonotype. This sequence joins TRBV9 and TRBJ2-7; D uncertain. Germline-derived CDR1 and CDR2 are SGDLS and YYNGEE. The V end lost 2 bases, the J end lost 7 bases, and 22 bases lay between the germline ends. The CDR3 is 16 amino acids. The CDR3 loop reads CASSVNKITMPWEQYF. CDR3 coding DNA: TGTGCCAGCAGCGTCAATAAGATAACTATGCCCTGGGAGCAGTACTTC.

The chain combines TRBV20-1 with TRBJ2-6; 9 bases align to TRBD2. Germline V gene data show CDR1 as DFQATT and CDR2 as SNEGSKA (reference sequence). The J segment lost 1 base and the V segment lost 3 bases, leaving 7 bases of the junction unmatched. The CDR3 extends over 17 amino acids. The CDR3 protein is CSARLAGTKSGANVLTF. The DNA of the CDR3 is TGCAGTGCTAGGCTAGCGGGAACCAAATCTGGGGCCAACGTCCTGACTTTC.

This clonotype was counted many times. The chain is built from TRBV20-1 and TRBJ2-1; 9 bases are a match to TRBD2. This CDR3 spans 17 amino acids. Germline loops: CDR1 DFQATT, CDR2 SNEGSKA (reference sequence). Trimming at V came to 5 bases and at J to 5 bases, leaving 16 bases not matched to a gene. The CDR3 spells CSAWTTGLANVNNEQFF. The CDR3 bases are TGCAGTGCTTGGACAACGGGACTAGCCAACGTTAACAATGAGCAGTTCTTC.

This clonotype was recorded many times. CDR3 DNA: TGTGCCTGGAGTGTATCGGCGTGGGGAGCTTTCTTT. Its translation is CAWSVSAWGAFF. The rearrangement joins TRBV30 to TRBJ1-1; no clear D. This CDR3 is built from 12 residues. Germline assignment: CDR1 GTSNPN and CDR2 SVGIG (reference sequence). V was pared by 0 bases and J by 10 bases, with 12 bases between.

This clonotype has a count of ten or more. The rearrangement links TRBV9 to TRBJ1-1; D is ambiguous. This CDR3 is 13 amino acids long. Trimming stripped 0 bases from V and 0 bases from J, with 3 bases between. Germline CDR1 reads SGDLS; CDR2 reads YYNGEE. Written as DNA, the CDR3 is TGTGCCAGCAGCGTAGCCGTGAACACTGAAGCTTTCTTT. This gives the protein CASSVAVNTEAFF.

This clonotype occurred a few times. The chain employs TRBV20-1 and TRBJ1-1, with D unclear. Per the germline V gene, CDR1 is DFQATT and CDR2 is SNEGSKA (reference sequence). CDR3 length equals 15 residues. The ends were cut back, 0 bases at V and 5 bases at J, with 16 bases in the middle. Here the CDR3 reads CSARDRWVPRTEAFF. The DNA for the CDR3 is TGCAGTGCTAGAGATAGGTGGGTCCCTAGGACTGAAGCTTTCTTT.

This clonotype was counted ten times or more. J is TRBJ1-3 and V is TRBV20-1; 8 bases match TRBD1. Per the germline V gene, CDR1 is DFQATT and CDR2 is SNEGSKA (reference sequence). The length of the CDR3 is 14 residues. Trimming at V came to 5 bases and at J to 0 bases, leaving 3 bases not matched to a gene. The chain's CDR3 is CSAWTGTSGNTIYF. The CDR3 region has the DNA TGCAGTGCTTGGACAGGGACCTCTGGAAACACCATATATTTT.

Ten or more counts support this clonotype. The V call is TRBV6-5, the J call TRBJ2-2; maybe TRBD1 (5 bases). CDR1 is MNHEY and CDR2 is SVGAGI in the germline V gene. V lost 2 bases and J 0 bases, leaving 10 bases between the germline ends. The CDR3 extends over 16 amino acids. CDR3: CASSYAAGSNTGELFF. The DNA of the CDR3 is TGTGCCAGCAGTTACGCGGCAGGGTCGAACACCGGGGAGCTGTTTTTT.

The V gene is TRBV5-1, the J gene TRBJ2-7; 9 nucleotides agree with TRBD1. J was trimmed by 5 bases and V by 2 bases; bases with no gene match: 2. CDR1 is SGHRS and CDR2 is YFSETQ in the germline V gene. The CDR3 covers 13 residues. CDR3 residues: CASSLQGADEQYF. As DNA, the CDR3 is TGCGCCAGCAGCTTACAGGGGGCGGACGAGCAGTACTTC. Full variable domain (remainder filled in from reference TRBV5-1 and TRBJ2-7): KAGVTQTPRYLIKTRGQQVTLSCSPISGHRSVSWYQQTPGQGLQFLFEYFSETQRNKGNFPGRFSGRQFSNSRSEMNVSTLELGDSALYLCASSLQGADEQYFGPGTRLTVT.

The DNA of the CDR3 is TGTGCCGCCCGGGGGGGCCATGGAAATGAGCAGTTCTTC. Its translation: CAARGGHGNEQFF. The V and J genes are TRBV18 and TRBJ2-1; TRBD2 aligns across 8 bases. Germline loops: CDR1 KGHSH, CDR2 LQKENI. Trimming cost V 11 bases and J 7 bases; bases outside gene matches: 10. This CDR3 spans 13 amino acids.

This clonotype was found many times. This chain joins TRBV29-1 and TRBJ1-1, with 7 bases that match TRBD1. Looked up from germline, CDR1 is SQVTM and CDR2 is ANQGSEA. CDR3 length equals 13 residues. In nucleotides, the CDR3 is TGCAGTGTAGGGGGCCTCGGGATCACTGAAGCTTTCTTT. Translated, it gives CSVGGLGITEAFF.

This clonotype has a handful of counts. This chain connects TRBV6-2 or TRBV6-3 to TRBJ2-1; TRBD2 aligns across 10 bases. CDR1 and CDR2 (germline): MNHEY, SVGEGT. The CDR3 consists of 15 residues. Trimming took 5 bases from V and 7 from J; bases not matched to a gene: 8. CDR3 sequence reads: CASSHIAGGRNEQFF. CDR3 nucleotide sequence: TGTGCCAGCAGTCACATAGCGGGAGGTCGAAATGAGCAGTTCTTC.

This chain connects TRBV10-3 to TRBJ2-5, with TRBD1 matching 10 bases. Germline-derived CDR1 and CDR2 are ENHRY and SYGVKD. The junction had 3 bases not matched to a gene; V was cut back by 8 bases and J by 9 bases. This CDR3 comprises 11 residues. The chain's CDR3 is CAIGGQGAQYF. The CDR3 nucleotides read TGTGCCATCGGAGGACAGGGGGCCCAGTACTTC.

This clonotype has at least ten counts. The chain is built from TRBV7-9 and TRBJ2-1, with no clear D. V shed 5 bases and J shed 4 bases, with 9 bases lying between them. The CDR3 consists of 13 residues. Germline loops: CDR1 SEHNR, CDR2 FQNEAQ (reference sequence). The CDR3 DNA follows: TGTGCCAGCAGCGAGCCAGGTTACAATGAGCAGTTCTTC. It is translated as CASSEPGYNEQFF. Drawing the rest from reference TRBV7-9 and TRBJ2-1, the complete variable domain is DTGVSQNPRHKITKRGQNVTFRCDPISEHNRLYWYRQTLGQGPEFLTYFQNEAQLEKSRLLSDRFSAERPKGSFSTLEIQRTEQGDSAMYLCASSEPGYNEQFFGPGTRLTVL.

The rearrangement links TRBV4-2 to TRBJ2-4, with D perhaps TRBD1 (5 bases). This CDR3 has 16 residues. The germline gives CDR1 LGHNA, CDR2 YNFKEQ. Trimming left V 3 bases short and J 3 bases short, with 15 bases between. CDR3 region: CASSHLGQGGKNIQYF. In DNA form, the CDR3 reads TGTGCCAGCAGCCACCTCGGGCAGGGCGGCAAAAACATTCAGTACTTC.

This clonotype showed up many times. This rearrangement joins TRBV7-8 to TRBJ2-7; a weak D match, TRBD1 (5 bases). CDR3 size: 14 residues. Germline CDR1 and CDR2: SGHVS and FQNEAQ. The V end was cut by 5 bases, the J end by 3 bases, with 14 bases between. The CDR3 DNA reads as TGTGCCAGCAGCCTACTTCAGGGTAACTACGAGCAGTACTTC. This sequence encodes CASSLLQGNYEQYF.